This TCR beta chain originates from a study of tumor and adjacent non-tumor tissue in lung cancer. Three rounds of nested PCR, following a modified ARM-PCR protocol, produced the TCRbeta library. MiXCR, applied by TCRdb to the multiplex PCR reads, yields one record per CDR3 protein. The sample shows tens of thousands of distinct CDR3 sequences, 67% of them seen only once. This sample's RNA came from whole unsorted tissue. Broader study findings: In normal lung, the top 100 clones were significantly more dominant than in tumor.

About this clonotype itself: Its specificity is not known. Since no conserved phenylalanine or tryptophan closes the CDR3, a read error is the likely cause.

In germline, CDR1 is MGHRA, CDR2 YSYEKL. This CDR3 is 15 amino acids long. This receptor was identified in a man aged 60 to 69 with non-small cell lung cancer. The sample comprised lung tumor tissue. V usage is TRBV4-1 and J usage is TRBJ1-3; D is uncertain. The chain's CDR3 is CASSQLSEIGKTIYL. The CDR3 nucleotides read TGCGCCAGCAGCCAACTCTCAGAGATTGGAAAGACCATATATTTA.